This T cell receptor (beta chain) was profiled in a study of post-analysis software for immune sequencing data. In the study overall: Secondary progressive, relapsing-remitting and progressive-relapsing multiple sclerosis were among the included disease courses.

Built from TCR beta cDNA, the libraries had unique molecular identifiers in them. Each sample of about 0.95 to 10 million input T cells yielded roughly 500,000 cDNA molecules, so each molecule approximated one T cell. TCRdb re-derived calls from the PCR reads in MiXCR, one entry per CDR3 protein. The sample has about 680,000 distinct CDR3 sequences, approximately 59% seen once; the top ten hold approximately 10%. Study results and caveats: In patients, about five TRBV segments were more frequent than in controls, with TRBV5-6, TRBV5-1 and TRBV20-1 among them. Samples prepared in the same batch strongly co-clustered by F measure.

This clonotype was counted a few times. The target antigen is unknown. Germline CDR1 and CDR2: ENHRY and SYGVKD. The CDR3 length is 14 residues. The V gene end was trimmed by 3 bases and the J gene end by 3 bases; junction bases not matched to a gene: 2. The TCR originated in a girl between 2 and 10 years old with multiple sclerosis. The material sequenced was blood. The genes are TRBV10-3 and TRBJ2-1, with TRBD1 matching 7 bases. The CDR3 DNA reads TGTGCCATCAGTGATGGGACAGACTACAATGAGCAGTTCTTC. Amino acid sequence: CAISDGTDYNEQFF.